This T cell receptor (beta chain) was obtained from a study of blood T cell repertoires in COVID-19. V was pared by 0 bases and J by 6 bases, with 8 bases of the junction left unmatched. The CDR3 length is 16 residues. Germline CDR1 reads MNHEY; CDR2 reads SVGEGT. Generated by immunoSEQ multiplex PCR, the TCRdb table keeps only in-frame clones and is missing some. Here the sample spans some 110,000 clones, around 80% being singletons. The chain recombines TRBV6-2 or TRBV6-3 with TRBJ2-3; 8 bases agree with TRBD2. The source material was peripheral blood. The clonotype originates from a man between 70 and 80 years old with acute or convalescent COVID-19. CDR3 residues: CASSYSSREGGDTQYF. CDR3 DNA sequence: TGTGCCAGCAGTTACTCGAGCCGGGAGGGAGGCGATACGCAGTATTTT.